Given below is one TCR beta chain in context. Profiled with immunoSEQ multiplex PCR; TCRdb holds only in-frame clones, not every one. The sample consists of over 2 million clones, around 92% of them appearing once. The germline gives CDR1 MNHEY, CDR2 SMNVEV (reference sequence). V was shortened by 6 bases and J by 6 bases, with 18 bases between the two germline ends. The CDR3 is made up of 14 amino acids. The data are from a study of shared clonotypes between healthy human individuals. The J gene is TRBJ2-7, the V gene TRBV27, with TRBD2 as a possible D gene (6 bases). The specimen sequenced was naive CD4+ T cells from PBMCs. The subset was: CD45RA+ positively selected. The receptor was derived from a young man in good health. Some clones in this sample may be carry-over from other donors' samples. The CDR3 DNA sequence: TGTGCCAGCAGGTATTGGGCTAGCGAGGGCGAGCAGTACTTC. Amino acids: CASRYWASEGEQYF.